The clone carrying this T cell receptor (beta chain) was counted a few times. The antigen remains undetermined. Trimming cost V 0 bases and J 3 bases; bases outside gene matches: 2. The length of the CDR3 is 15 residues. The germline V gene encodes CDR1 LGHNA and CDR2 YNFKEQ. Produced via immunoSEQ multiplex PCR; TCRdb's table is partial and in-frame only. There are a few million clones in the sample; around 90% occur only once, and approximately 0.41% lies in the top ten. This entry comes from a study of shared clonotypes between healthy human individuals. Findings of the study overall: Some clonotypes were shared by all four sorted-subset donors, while others were not shared. The non-shared ones had lower generation probabilities than the shared ones. Naive subsets typically showed greater estimated richness than memory subsets.

The chain joins TRBV4-2 to TRBJ1-2; TRBD1 matches at 9 bases. This receptor was identified in a man aged 18 to 30 in good health. Some clones in this sample may be carry-over from other donors' samples. The material sequenced was naive CD4+ T cells from PBMCs. The subset here: CD45RA+ positively selected. The DNA of the CDR3 is TGTGCCAGCAGCCAAGAGGGGACAGGGCACTATGGCTACACCTTC. This translates into CASSQEGTGHYGYTF.